The rows below give T cell receptor beta chains drawn from one sample of a study of shared clonotypes between healthy human individuals. Method: immunoSEQ multiplex PCR; TCRdb's copy keeps in-frame clones and lacks some. The table lists more than 1.2 million clones, just under 99% of them singletons, with 0.36% in the top ten. Sequenced input: naive CD4+ T cells sorted from blood. These receptors were taken from a man aged 25 to 45 in good health. CDR3s include the opening cysteine and the closing phenylalanine or tryptophan.

v_gene	j_gene	CDR3aa
TRBV5-1	TRBJ2-5	CASRTGEETQYF
TRBV7-8	TRBJ2-7	CASSWQGPYEQYF
TRBV7-9	TRBJ2-7	CASSSSGRAYEQYF
TRBV6-1	TRBJ1-2	CASSERAAGNGYTF
TRBV28	TRBJ1-2	CASYTSGGPGGYTF
TRBV5-1	TRBJ2-5	CASSLGDSGRGETQYF
TRBV25-1	TRBJ2-3	CASSEFGPSTDTQYF
TRBV15	TRBJ2-1	CATSPKGHANEQFF
TRBV7-7	TRBJ2-2	CASSLAYSGELFF
TRBV6-5	TRBJ1-5	CASSYGSRNQPQHF
TRBV5-6	TRBJ2-3	CASSLRSTDTQYF
TRBV5-6	TRBJ1-2	CASSPGTGGYTF
TRBV18	TRBJ2-7	CASSPREHNGPQYF
TRBV10-3	TRBJ2-7	CAISGLAGDYEQYF
TRBV15	TRBJ2-7	CATSRGSTYEQYF
TRBV28	TRBJ1-2	CASSLLGQAIYGYTF
TRBV4-2	TRBJ2-3	CASSQVSREETDTQYF
TRBV7-2	TRBJ2-3	CASSLEVASNTQYF
TRBV28	TRBJ2-5	CASSFPPRTGNEETQYF
TRBV19	TRBJ1-4	CASSNRVGEKLFF
TRBV5-1	TRBJ2-2	CASSLQGQGNTGELFF
TRBV27	TRBJ1-4	CASSRPGYNEKLFF
TRBV5-1	TRBJ2-1	CASSLGGLEQFF
TRBV15	TRBJ2-1	CATSRVANNEQFF
TRBV10-2	TRBJ2-7	CASSVLAGKGEQYF
TRBV10-1	TRBJ2-2	CASSRTGSTGELFF
TRBV11-2	TRBJ2-1	CASSRGQGPREQFF
TRBV15	TRBJ2-6	CATSRVRGAGANVLTF
TRBV2	TRBJ2-3	CASNTQGTDTQYF
TRBV10-3	TRBJ2-3	CATVLEGTDTQYF
TRBV5-6	TRBJ2-5	CASSLFGTGRQETQYF
TRBV5-4	TRBJ1-1	CASSRGGYTEAFF
TRBV5-5	TRBJ1-1	CASRRKNTEAFF
TRBV5-1	TRBJ2-5	CASSLASLKRGETQYF
TRBV18	TRBJ2-5	CATPLGVAGGEEETQYF
TRBV5-1	TRBJ2-1	CASSTGYEQFF
TRBV4-3	TRBJ2-7	CASSQVGSGEQYF
TRBV18	TRBJ2-3	CASSPLGIRDRADTQYF
TRBV11-3	TRBJ2-4	CASSQTSKGYF
TRBV5-1	TRBJ2-5	CASSIIAGEGETQYF
TRBV4-2	TRBJ2-6	CASSHEVAEDNVLTF
TRBV5-1	TRBJ2-1	CASSLSLAGVNEQFF
TRBV6-6	TRBJ2-7	CASSYQSGATYEQYF
TRBV11-3	TRBJ2-7	CASSGLAGSHEQYF
TRBV27	TRBJ1-4	CASSLRRNEKLFF
TRBV2	TRBJ1-1	CASRGGSLKAFF
TRBV6-5	TRBJ1-2	CASSRDGKYGYTF
TRBV5-1	TRBJ2-2	CASSLFTSGNTGELFF
TRBV7-9	TRBJ2-1	CASSTHDVEQFF
TRBV6-5	TRBJ2-4	CASRGPQGGNIQYF
TRBV28	TRBJ1-2	CASFPRDRDYGYTF
TRBV10-3	TRBJ2-7	CAISAQRESEQYF
TRBV7-8	TRBJ2-1	CASSSSRARNEQFF
TRBV4-2	TRBJ2-7	CASSHSTSGTYEQYF